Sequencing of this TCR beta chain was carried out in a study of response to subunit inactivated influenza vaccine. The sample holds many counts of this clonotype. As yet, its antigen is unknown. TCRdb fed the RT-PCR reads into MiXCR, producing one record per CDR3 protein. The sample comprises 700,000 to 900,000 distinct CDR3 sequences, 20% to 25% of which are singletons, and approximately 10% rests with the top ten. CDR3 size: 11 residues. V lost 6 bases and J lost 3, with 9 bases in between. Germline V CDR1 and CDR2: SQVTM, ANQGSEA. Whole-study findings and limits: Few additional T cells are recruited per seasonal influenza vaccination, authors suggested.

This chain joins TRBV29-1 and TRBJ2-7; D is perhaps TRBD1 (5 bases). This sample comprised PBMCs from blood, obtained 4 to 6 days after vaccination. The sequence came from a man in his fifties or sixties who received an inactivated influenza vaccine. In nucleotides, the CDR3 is TGCAGCGTAACCACAGGCTACGAGCAGTACTTC. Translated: CSVTTGYEQYF.